A selection of T cell receptor beta chains follows, all from one sample in a study of neurological immune-mediated disorders. TCRdb analysed the 5' RACE reads with MiXCR anew, one entry per CDR3 protein. Seen here are more than 40,000 distinct CDR3 sequences, approximately 3% observed once, and the top ten hold over 13%. Sequenced: PBMCs. Every receptor here comes from a woman aged 50 to 60 with multiple sclerosis. The CDR3 runs from the conserved cysteine through the conserved F or W. D genes are given only for firm matches. Size is stated as how often the clone was seen (once, few, many) or a class if it is expanded.

>TRBD1|TRBV5-1|many|TRBJ2-5
TGCGCCAGCAGCAGGCTCGGGACAGGGGGCGGGGAGACCCAGTACTTC
CASSRLGTGGGETQYF
>NA|TRBV5-1|many|TRBJ2-4
TGCGCCAGCAGCTTGCAGCTGGGAAACATTCAGTACTTC
CASSLQLGNIQYF
>TRBD1|TRBV20-1|many|TRBJ1-1
TGCAGTGCTGGACAGGGGGCACGTACTGAAGCTTTCTTT
CSAGQGARTEAFF
>TRBD1|TRBV6-5|many|TRBJ2-2
TGTGCCAGCAGTTACCGGGACAGTTGGATCACCGGGGAGCTGTTTTTT
CASSYRDSWITGELFF
>NA|TRBV5-6|many|TRBJ1-6
TGTGCCAGCAGCTTGGCTGCCGGACCTACCTATAATTCACCCCTCCACTTT
CASSLAAGPTYNSPLHF
>TRBD2|TRBV7-8|many|TRBJ2-1
TGTGCCAGCAGCTTAGGGGTAGCGGGGGGGAATGAGCAGTTCTTC
CASSLGVAGGNEQFF
>NA|TRBV5-1|many|TRBJ2-3
TGCGCCAGCAGCTTCCAGGGGAGCACAGATACGCAGTATTTT
CASSFQGSTDTQYF
>TRBD1|TRBV5-1|many|TRBJ2-5
TGCGCCAGCAGCTATGGGACAGGGCAAGAGACCCAGTACTTC
CASSYGTGQETQYF
>NA|TRBV7-6|many|TRBJ2-1
TGTGCCAGCAGCTTAGTCTCAGGTCTTGTATCCAATGAGCAGTTCTTC
CASSLVSGLVSNEQFF
>NA|TRBV5-1|many|TRBJ1-1
TGCGCCAGCAGCTTGGGAGGGGCAGGTTCTGAAGCTTTCTTT
CASSLGGAGSEAFF
>NA|TRBV18|many|TRBJ2-1
TGTGCCAGCTCACCAGGGGGCGCCTACAATGAGCAGTTCTTC
CASSPGGAYNEQFF